These 4 T cell receptor beta chains originate from one sample sequenced in a study of blood T cell repertoires in COVID-19. Assay: immunoSEQ multiplex PCR; the TCRdb copy retains only in-frame clones and omits some. The repertoire holds more than 90,000 clones, with about nine tenths as singletons. Sequencing was performed on peripheral blood. These receptors were taken from a man between 65 and 85 years old who had recovered from COVID-19.

The J gene is TRBJ2-1, the V gene TRBV3-1 (or the pseudogene TRBV3-2); TRBD2 matches 8 bases. Losses at the gene ends were 2 bases for V and 3 bases for J; bases not matched to a gene: 3. CDR1 and CDR2 from the germline V gene are LGHDT and YNNKEL (reference sequence). The CDR3 spans 15 residues. CDR3 nucleotide sequence: TGTGCCAGCAGCCAACAGAGCGGGAGCTACAATGAGCAGTTCTTC. This gives the protein CASSQQSGSYNEQFF.

The gene calls are TRBV15 and TRBJ2-3; 10 bases are shared with TRBD2. Germline V CDR1 and CDR2: LNHNV, YYDKDF (reference sequence). J lost 0 bases, V lost 8 bases, and 8 bases had no gene match. The CDR3 has 16 amino acids. The DNA for the CDR3 is TGTGCCACCTCTTATGGGACTAGCGAAAGCACAGATACGCAGTATTTT. It encodes CATSYGTSESTDTQYF.

The chain couples TRBV20-1 to TRBJ2-7; 8 nucleotides align to TRBD2. Germline CDR1 DFQATT, CDR2 SNEGSKA (reference sequence). The CDR3 loop spans 11 amino acids. The CDR3 DNA reads as TGCAGGGTAGCGGGGCGAAACGAGCAGTACTTC. Its protein is CRVAGRNEQYF.

The chain links TRBV12-3 or TRBV12-4 to TRBJ1-2; D ambiguous. The CDR3 loop spans 11 amino acids. With 8 bases removed from V and 8 bases from J, the gap between germline ends came to 12 bases. CDR3 bases: TGTGCCAGCGGGCTATCTTACGGCTACACCTTC. Its protein product is CASGLSYGYTF.